These 4 T cell receptor beta chains came from one sample sequenced in a study of identical twins. Using its own MiXCR run on the 5' RACE reads, TCRdb lists one record per CDR3 protein. The sample lists 1.5 million to 2 million distinct CDR3 sequences; under 35% were seen once. Sequencing input: cord blood. Receptors were obtained from a newborn girl in good health.

Points on this clonotype: At one end the junction does not follow the germline gene, possibly because of a read error. The rearrangement joins TRBV7-2 to TRBJ2-2; tentative D call: TRBD1 (5 bases). CDR1 is SGHTA, CDR2 FQGNSA, per germline. This CDR3 spans 14 amino acids. CDR3 region: CACSRTPNTGELFF. The CDR3 region has the DNA TGTGCCTGCAGCAGGACACCGAACACCGGGGAGCTGTTTTTT.

V is TRBV7-9 and J is TRBJ2-1; no firm D call. The germline gives CDR1 SEHNR, CDR2 FQNEAQ (reference sequence). CDR3 length: 16 residues. V was clipped by 2 bases and J by 0 bases, with 11 bases between them. CDR3 residues: CASSLRARSSYNEQFF. CDR3 nucleotide sequence: TGTGCCAGCAGCTTACGCGCCAGGAGCTCCTACAATGAGCAGTTCTTC.

This clonotype was counted ten times or more. The chain joins TRBV27 to TRBJ2-5, with 12 bases that match TRBD2. This CDR3 is 16 amino acids long. Germline V gene data show CDR1 as MNHEY and CDR2 as SMNVEV (reference sequence). Trimming at V came to 4 bases and at J to 4 bases, leaving 7 bases not matched to a gene. CDR3 in DNA: TGTGCCAGCAGTTCCTCGACTAGCGGGAGATCAGAGACCCAGTACTTC. As protein: CASSSSTSGRSETQYF.

The chain couples TRBV28 to TRBJ2-4, with D perhaps given as TRBD1 or TRBD2 (5 bases each). The CDR3 runs 15 residues. Germline CDR1 reads MDHEN; CDR2 reads SYDVKM. The V end was cut by 6 bases, the J end by 13 bases, with 25 bases between. The DNA of the CDR3 is TGTGCCAGCAGCCGGGGACCAGCGGACCCGTGGGAGCAGTACTTC. Encoded protein: CASSRGPADPWEQYF.